These T cell receptor beta chains were read from a single sample in a study of T cells in Graves' hyperthyroidism and ophthalmopathy. Each CDR3 protein is one row after TCRdb ran MiXCR on the multiplex PCR reads. The sample lists around 180,000 distinct CDR3 sequences, approximately 17% occurring once. The specimen was blood. The source is a woman in her forties or fifties with Graves' hyperthyroidism. Each CDR3 is given with its conserved first and last residue. Each record gives: CDR3 DNA, CDR3 protein, clone size, V gene, CDR3 length, D gene, J gene. The D gene is left open where the match is weak. Rows may omit the clone size; those that give it use once, few, many or a size class.

TGTGCCAGCAGCTTAGCGCTAGCTTTCTCGGTGGGCGAGCAGTACTTC	CASSLALAFSVGEQYF	many	TRBV7-8	16	-	TRBJ2-7
TGCGCCAGCAGCTTGCCAGGGGGGAACACTGAAGCTTTCTTT	CASSLPGGNTEAFF	-	TRBV5-1	14	TRBD1	TRBJ1-1
TGTGCCAGCAGTGACGATTTGTATAATTCACCCCTCCACTTT	CASSDDLYNSPLHF	many	TRBV27	14	-	TRBJ1-6
TGTGCCAGCAGCGTAGCGGTTACAGGGCTCCACGAGCAGTACTTC	CASSVAVTGLHEQYF	many	TRBV9	15	-	TRBJ2-7
TGTGCCAGCAGTGAGCTGCCGGGACTCCACTACAATGAGCAGTTCTTC	CASSELPGLHYNEQFF	many	TRBV2	16	-	TRBJ2-1
TGTGCCAGCAGCTTAACGTTAGGTCAGCCCCAGCATTTT	CASSLTLGQPQHF	many	TRBV7-3	13	-	TRBJ1-5
TGTGCCAGCAGTAATATAAACCAGGGTCCGGGTAACTATGGCTACACCTTC	CASSNINQGPGNYGYTF	many	TRBV6-1	17	-	TRBJ1-2
TGTGCCAGCAGCTTGAGATTCCCTTTTAGGCGCGAGCAGTACTTC	CASSLRFPFRREQYF	many	TRBV5-5	15	-	TRBJ2-7
TGTGCCAGCAGCCCAGAGACGGGGCTGAACACTGAAGCTTTCTTT	CASSPETGLNTEAFF	-	TRBV3-1	15	-	TRBJ1-1
TGTGCCAGCAGCCGACAGTATCTAAGGGATGGCTACACCTTC	CASSRQYLRDGYTF	many	TRBV5-8	14	-	TRBJ1-2
TGTGCCAGCAGTGATTTACAGTTAAACACCATATATTTT	CASSDLQLNTIYF	many	TRBV25-1	13	-	TRBJ1-3
TGCAGTGCTAGAGCGGACCTGGCGCTCTGGGCTGAAGCTTTCTTT	CSARADLALWAEAFF	-	TRBV20-1	15	-	TRBJ1-1
TGTGCCACCAGCAGATTTCCAGGGGGCGCAGAGACCCAGTACTTC	CATSRFPGGAETQYF	few	TRBV15	15	TRBD1	TRBJ2-5
TGTGCCATCAGTGAACGTGGCGGAAACACCATATATTTT	CAISERGGNTIYF	few	TRBV10-3	13	-	TRBJ1-3
TGTGCCAGCAGCAGTCGACTAGTGGCAGATACGCAGTATTTT	CASSSRLVADTQYF	many	TRBV7-2	14	-	TRBJ2-3
TGTGCCAGCAGCCGTAGCGTGAGTGAAAAACTGTTTTTT	CASSRSVSEKLFF	many	TRBV7-8	13	-	TRBJ1-4
TGTGCCAGCGTCGGTGCGTATAGCAATCAGCCCCAGCATTTT	CASVGAYSNQPQHF	many	TRBV28	14	-	TRBJ1-5
TGCGCCAGCAGCGCGGAGGGGAATCAGCCCCAGCATTTT	CASSAEGNQPQHF	-	TRBV5-1	13	-	TRBJ1-5
TGTGCCAGGCGCTCCACCACCACAGGGTTGGCTGGCTACACCTTC	CARRSTTTGLAGYTF	many	TRBV19	15	-	TRBJ1-2
TGTGCCAGCTCACCCACCGGACAGGGGTCCTCTGGCTACACCTTC	CASSPTGQGSSGYTF	-	TRBV18	15	TRBD1	TRBJ1-2
TGTGCCAGCAGTTTGAAGGGGGCAAGAAGGACCGGGGAGCTGTTTTTT	CASSLKGARRTGELFF	-	TRBV28	16	TRBD1	TRBJ2-2
TGTGCCAGTGGGACAGGTGGGGGCTACGAGCAGTACTTC	CASGTGGGYEQYF	many	TRBV12-3/TRBV12-4	13	TRBD1	TRBJ2-7
TGTGCCAGCAGTGCCTGGGGGACAGGGGCGACTGAAGCTTTCTTT	CASSAWGTGATEAFF	many	TRBV6-1	15	TRBD1	TRBJ1-1
TGCAGTGCTAGAGCACCACTTGGCGGGGAGCTGTTTTTT	CSARAPLGGELFF	-	TRBV20-1	13	-	TRBJ2-2
TGTGCCTGGGTGGGGCGTAAAAGCAATCAGCCCCAGCATTTT	CAWVGRKSNQPQHF	once	TRBV30	14	-	TRBJ1-5
TGCGCCAGCAGCCAAGATAGGGCGGGGAAGGGTTTCTTT	CASSQDRAGKGFF	few	TRBV4-1	13	-	TRBJ1-1
TGCGCCAGCAGCAAGGAGGGGACTAACTATGGCTACACCTTC	CASSKEGTNYGYTF	-	TRBV4-1	14	-	TRBJ1-2
TGTGCCAGCAGTTCCCCCGCTGGGGCAGGAGGTTATGGCTACACCTTC	CASSSPAGAGGYGYTF	many	TRBV27	16	-	TRBJ1-2
TGTGCCAGCAGCCCCAGCGGGGGGGCCGCTGATACGCAGTATTTT	CASSPSGGAADTQYF	many	TRBV12-3/TRBV12-4	15	TRBD2	TRBJ2-3
TGTGCCAGCAGTGCGCCCCGGGGGGCTCAGTACTTC	CASSAPRGAQYF	-	TRBV12-3/TRBV12-4	12	-	TRBJ2-4
TGTGCCAGCAGTACAACAGGGTTGGGCAATCAGCCCCAGCATTTT	CASSTTGLGNQPQHF	many	TRBV27	15	-	TRBJ1-5
TGTGCCAGTATGGGACAGTGGGATCAGCCCCAGCATTTT	CASMGQWDQPQHF	few	TRBV19	13	TRBD1	TRBJ1-5
TGTGCCAGCAGCCCTTGGACAGGGAAGGAGACCCAGTACTTC	CASSPWTGKETQYF	-	TRBV4-2	14	TRBD1	TRBJ2-5
TGTGCCAGCAGGACCGGGACAGGGAGGGATAGCAATCAGCCCCAGCATTTT	CASRTGTGRDSNQPQHF	many	TRBV2	17	TRBD1	TRBJ1-5
TGTGCCAGTAGTATGGGCTATATGCAGCCCCAGCATTTT	CASSMGYMQPQHF	many	TRBV19	13	-	TRBJ1-5
TGCAGTGCTAGTATCGGGGGGGCATACGTTGAGCAGTTCTTC	CSASIGGAYVEQFF	few	TRBV20-1	14	TRBD2	TRBJ2-1
TGCGCCAGCAGCCAGCTCCTGGGGGCTGTCGGTGAACAGCCCCAGCATTTT	CASSQLLGAVGEQPQHF	-	TRBV4-1	17	-	TRBJ1-5
TGTGCCAGCAGCTTAGGGGGCGGACTCTATGGCTACACCTTC	CASSLGGGLYGYTF	many	TRBV5-6	14	TRBD1	TRBJ1-2
TGTGCCAGCAGCGTACAGGGGGGGAACACCGGGGAGCTGTTTTTT	CASSVQGGNTGELFF	many	TRBV9	15	-	TRBJ2-2
TGTGCCAGCAGCTTCGGACAGGACACTGAAGCTTTCTTT	CASSFGQDTEAFF	few	TRBV5-4	13	TRBD1	TRBJ1-1
TGTGCCAGCAGTCTCCTCTTGAGGGATACGCAGTATTTT	CASSLLLRDTQYF	many	TRBV27	13	-	TRBJ2-3
TGTGCCACCAGGAGGTTCCGCCAGGGGCATGGCAATCAGCCCCAGCATTTT	CATRRFRQGHGNQPQHF	few	TRBV15	17	-	TRBJ1-5
TGTGCCAGCAGTGAAGCGGGGGACATAGCCAAAAACATTCAGTACTTC	CASSEAGDIAKNIQYF	many	TRBV2	16	-	TRBJ2-4
TGCGCCAGCAGCCCGGTCCAGGGGTCGAACACCGGGGAGCTGTTTTTT	CASSPVQGSNTGELFF	-	TRBV5-1	16	-	TRBJ2-2
TGTGCCAGCAGCTTGAGGGAAGATACGCAGTATTTT	CASSLREDTQYF	many	TRBV5-6	12	-	TRBJ2-3
TGCGCCAGCAGCCACGGACAGTCGAACACTGAAGCTTTCTTT	CASSHGQSNTEAFF	many	TRBV4-1	14	-	TRBJ1-1
TGCAGTCTAAAGGACAGGGTGGAGACCCAGTACTTC	CSLKDRVETQYF	-	TRBV20-1	12	TRBD1	TRBJ2-5
TGCAGTGCCCCTGGACAGACCGCCGGGCAGTACTTC	CSAPGQTAGQYF	-	TRBV20-1	12	-	TRBJ2-7
TGTGCCAGCAGTGCTCGCAGCACAGATACGCAGTATTTT	CASSARSTDTQYF	-	TRBV4-2	13	-	TRBJ2-3
TGTGCCAGTAGTCCACCGGCGGGAGGGGCAGATACGCAGTATTTT	CASSPPAGGADTQYF	many	TRBV19	15	TRBD2	TRBJ2-3
TGTGCCAGCAGCCGGAGGACTAGCGGGGGAGACACGCAGTATTTT	CASSRRTSGGDTQYF	many	TRBV13	15	TRBD2	TRBJ2-3
TGTGCCAGCAGGTACGGGACAGGCCCGGAGGGCTACACCTTC	CASRYGTGPEGYTF	-	TRBV6-1	14	TRBD1	TRBJ1-2